A selection of T cell receptor beta chains follows, all from one sample in a study of molecular identifiers for immune sequencing clone quantification. TCRdb re-analysed the PCR reads in MiXCR, keeping a single row per CDR3 protein. In the table there are 65,000 to 70,000 distinct CDR3 sequences, 15% to 20% of which are singletons. Specimen: naive CD8+ T cells from blood, with Jurkat cell RNA spiked in. These receptors were obtained from a human donor in good health. Some libraries in this study had Jurkat cell RNA spiked in. The CDR3 runs from the conserved cysteine through the conserved F or W. A D gene is named only where the DNA matches it firmly. Some rows mark clone size as missing; the rest say once, few, many or name a class of expanded clone.

j_call d_call v_call clone_size cdr3_aa cdr3_nt
TRBJ2-1 TRBD1 TRBV15 many CATSTGTDLNEQFF TGTGCCACCAGCACCGGGACAGACCTCAATGAGCAGTTCTTC
TRBJ2-2 NA TRBV28 many CASSPHHTVTGELFF TGTGCCAGCAGTCCCCACCATACAGTTACCGGGGAGCTGTTTTTT
TRBJ2-1 TRBD2 TRBV3-1 few CASSQGYTTGLAGVYNEQFF TGTGCCAGCAGCCAAGGTTATACTACGGGACTAGCGGGAGTGTACAATGAGCAGTTCTTC
TRBJ2-6 NA TRBV28 many CASAHRAYLPSGANVLTF TGTGCCAGCGCACACAGAGCTTACCTACCCTCTGGGGCCAACGTCCTGACTTTC
TRBJ1-4 NA TRBV7-9 many CASSLSGDEKLFF TGTGCCAGCAGCTTGTCAGGGGATGAAAAACTGTTTTTT
TRBJ2-1 NA TRBV11-3 many CASRSGYNEQFF TGTGCCAGCCGGAGCGGCTACAATGAGCAGTTCTTC
TRBJ2-3 NA TRBV27 many CASSLTGISRSDTQYF TGTGCCAGCAGTTTAACAGGGATTTCGAGGTCAGATACGCAGTATTTT
TRBJ1-6 NA TRBV2 few CASNPYSYNSPLHF TGTGCCAGCAATCCCTACTCCTATAATTCACCCCTCCACTTT
TRBJ1-5 TRBD1 TRBV14 many CASSRAPGTGNGQPQHF TGTGCCAGCAGCCGAGCCCCCGGGACAGGGAACGGTCAGCCCCAGCATTTT
TRBJ2-7 NA TRBV28 many CASSPPTLSLIEQYF TGTGCCAGCAGCCCCCCGACGCTCTCCTTAATCGAGCAGTACTTC
TRBJ1-4 NA TRBV7-2 many CASSLDGQGLFF TGTGCCAGCAGCTTAGATGGTCAGGGACTGTTTTTT
TRBJ2-7 NA TRBV21-1 many CASSSQEREVFHEQYF TGTGCCAGCAGCAGCCAGGAGCGGGAGGTTTTCCACGAGCAGTACTTC
TRBJ2-7 TRBD1 TRBV5-6 NA CASSLGQGFYEQYF TGTGCCAGCAGCCTAGGACAGGGATTCTACGAGCAGTACTTC
TRBJ2-2 NA TRBV21-1 many CASSTGRTGGTGELFF TGTGCCAGCAGCACGGGTCGGACAGGGGGCACCGGGGAGCTGTTTTTT
TRBJ2-7 NA TRBV7-9 NA CASSFGVGEQYF TGTGCCAGCAGCTTCGGGGTCGGCGAGCAGTACTTC
TRBJ2-3 TRBD1 TRBV27 many CASSTIAAGGITDTQYF TGTGCCAGCAGTACTATCGCGGCAGGGGGCATCACAGATACGCAGTATTTT
TRBJ1-5 NA TRBV19 many CATSYPAGNQPQHF TGTGCCACCTCATACCCCGCGGGAAATCAGCCCCAGCATTTT
TRBJ2-6 NA TRBV27 many CASSFTDVSGANVLTF TGTGCCAGCAGTTTCACGGATGTTTCTGGGGCCAACGTCCTGACTTTC
TRBJ1-1 NA TRBV7-8 many CASSIRAIRVGTVDDTEAFF TGTGCCAGCAGCATAAGGGCTATCCGAGTCGGGACGGTGGATGACACTGAAGCTTTCTTT
TRBJ2-5 TRBD2 TRBV11-2 NA CASVEVSGNGWTQYF TGTGCCAGCGTCGAAGTTAGCGGGAATGGGTGGACCCAGTACTTC
TRBJ2-1 TRBD2 TRBV13 many CASSPGLAGVGAQFF TGTGCCAGCAGCCCTGGACTAGCGGGAGTCGGGGCGCAGTTCTTC
TRBJ2-1 TRBD1 TRBV4-1 many CASSQDLRQGARDEQFF TGCGCCAGCAGCCAAGATCTAAGGCAGGGGGCTAGAGATGAGCAGTTCTTC
TRBJ2-1 NA TRBV2 few CASRVLAVYNEQFF TGTGCCAGTAGGGTGCTAGCAGTTTACAATGAGCAGTTCTTC
TRBJ2-3 NA TRBV7-9 NA CASTNPGALPLTDTQYF TGTGCCAGCACTAACCCGGGAGCTCTCCCCCTTACAGATACGCAGTATTTT
TRBJ1-1 TRBD1 TRBV6-1 many CASSRDRVMNTEAFF TGTGCCAGCAGCCGAGACAGGGTCATGAACACTGAAGCTTTCTTT
TRBJ2-7 TRBD1 TRBV27 many CASRVSGQGYEQYF TGTGCCAGCAGAGTATCGGGACAGGGTTACGAGCAGTACTTC
TRBJ1-4 NA TRBV12-3/TRBV12-4 few CASNQMGEKLFF TGTGCCAGCAACCAAATGGGTGAAAAACTGTTTTTT
TRBJ2-6 TRBD1 TRBV11-2 many CASSLAPGQGSPLGANVLTF TGTGCCAGCAGCTTAGCCCCCGGACAGGGGTCCCCCTTAGGGGCCAACGTCCTGACTTTC
TRBJ1-5 TRBD1 TRBV27 many CASSFGQGGNQPQHF TGTGCCAGCAGTTTTGGACAGGGAGGCAATCAGCCCCAGCATTTT
TRBJ1-5 TRBD1 TRBV20-1 many CSARGWTRTGPEASNQPQHF TGCAGTGCTAGAGGGTGGACAAGGACAGGCCCGGAAGCAAGCAATCAGCCCCAGCATTTT
TRBJ2-7 NA TRBV4-1 NA CASSQVNWGEQYF TGCGCCAGCAGCCAAGTGAACTGGGGCGAGCAGTACTTC
TRBJ2-3 NA TRBV7-6 many CASSFPQDTQYF TGTGCCAGCAGCTTCCCGCAAGATACGCAGTATTTT
TRBJ2-2 NA TRBV29-1 many CSVEVASLNTGELFF TGCAGCGTTGAGGTAGCGTCCTTAAACACCGGGGAGCTGTTTTTT